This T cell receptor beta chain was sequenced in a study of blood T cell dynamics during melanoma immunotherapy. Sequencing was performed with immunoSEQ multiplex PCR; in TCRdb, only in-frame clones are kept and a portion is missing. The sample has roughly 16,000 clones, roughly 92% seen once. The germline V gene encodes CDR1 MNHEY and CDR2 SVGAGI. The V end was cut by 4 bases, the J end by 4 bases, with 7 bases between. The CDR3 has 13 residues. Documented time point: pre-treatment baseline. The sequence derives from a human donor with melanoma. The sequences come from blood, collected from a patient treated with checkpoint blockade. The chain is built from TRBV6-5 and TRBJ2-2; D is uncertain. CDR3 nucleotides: TGTGCCAGCAGTTTCCAGAGCACCGGGGAGCTGTTTTTT. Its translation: CASSFQSTGELFF.